This entry features one TCR beta chain sequence. Its target is not known. This entry is derived from a study of cytomegalovirus exposure and HLA in healthy donors. In the study overall: The 95 to 150 validation repertoires used a platform that matched the one used for the 600 to 750 first-cohort repertoires, as a later analysis reported.

The table came from immunoSEQ multiplex PCR; TCRdb's copy has only in-frame clones and leaves some out. The data show under 200,000 clones, with 85% to 90% seen just once and roughly 5.8% held by the top ten. Trimming cost V 3 bases and J 7 bases, with 10 bases left between them. CDR3 length: 14 residues. Germline V gives CDR1 ENHRY, CDR2 SYGVKD. Regarding the study as a whole: Reports indicated that the classifier achieved high specificity and sensitivity in diagnosing cytomegalovirus status. Rarity marked most TCR sequences, yet some public TCRs occurred in many donors. About 150 TCR beta chains were listed as cytomegalovirus-associated.

Specimen: PBMCs. This sequence joins TRBV10-3 and TRBJ1-6; TRBD1 is a possible D gene (5 bases). The source is a woman aged 30 to 39 in good health and CMV-seronegative. The CDR3 bases are TGTGCCATCAGTGATTCCGGGGGAAATTCACCCCTCCACTTT. It is translated as CAISDSGGNSPLHF.